This T cell receptor beta chain was recorded in a study of cytomegalovirus exposure and HLA in healthy donors. This clone was observed once. Its antigen remains unidentified. The PCR ran on 60 Vbeta and 13 Jbeta primers. Here immunoSEQ multiplex PCR was the method, and the copy in TCRdb shows in-frame clones only, minus some. This sample carries 95,000 to 150,000 clones, 65% to 80% of them seen once, and the ten largest clones take around 3%. Study findings and constraints: Some public TCRs appeared in many individuals, while most sequences were rare.

Germline loops: CDR1 SGHNT, CDR2 YYREEE (reference sequence). V was trimmed by 4 bases and J by 4 bases, leaving 20 bases between them. The CDR3 runs 16 residues. The receptor comes from a woman aged 40 to 50 in good health and CMV-seropositive. The V and J genes are TRBV5-4 and TRBJ1-2; perhaps TRBD1 as D (6 bases). The sample was PBMCs. The CDR3: CASSQGGGQSGYGYTF. CDR3 nucleotides: TGTGCCAGCAGCCAGGGCGGGGGGCAATCAGGCTATGGCTACACCTTC.